The 9 T cell receptor beta chains below come from one sample, sequenced in a study of blood T cell repertoires in COVID-19. Here immunoSEQ multiplex PCR was the method, and the copy in TCRdb shows in-frame clones only, minus some. Of around 220,000 clones listed, 70% to 85% were seen once; the top ten hold under 5.5%. The source material was peripheral blood. The receptor source for this set is a woman of 80 years or more with active or convalescent COVID-19.

The chain combines TRBV28 with TRBJ1-1, with 7 nucleotides matching TRBD1. In germline, CDR1 is MDHEN, CDR2 SYDVKM. The CDR3 totals 14 residues. Losses at the gene ends were 8 bases for V and 4 bases for J; bases not matched to a gene: 10. CDR3 sequence reads: CASGPLQGFTEAFF. The CDR3 coding sequence is TGTGCCAGCGGCCCCCTACAGGGGTTCACTGAAGCTTTCTTT.

V gene TRBV5-4 combines with J gene TRBJ2-5; a possible D gene is TRBD2 (5 bases). The CDR3 length is 13 residues. Per the germline V gene, CDR1 is SGHNT and CDR2 is YYREEE (reference sequence). Trimming took 1 base from V and 2 from J, leaving 6 bases between them. The CDR3 spells CASSLTSQETQYF. CDR3 nucleotides: TGTGCCAGCAGCTTGACTAGTCAAGAGACCCAGTACTTC.

V is TRBV5-4 and J is TRBJ2-1, with 9 positions matching TRBD1. The germline V gene encodes CDR1 SGHNT and CDR2 YYREEE (reference sequence). The CDR3 runs to 15 residues. V lost 6 bases, J lost 4 bases, and 8 bases stayed unmatched. In DNA, the CDR3 is TGTGCCAGCACCTCCGGGACAGGGACATACAATGAGCAGTTCTTC. Its translation is CASTSGTGTYNEQFF.

V usage is TRBV15 and J usage is TRBJ2-2; possibly TRBD2 for D (5 bases). Trimming left V 1 base short and J 4 bases short, with 13 bases between. Germline V gene sequence: CDR1 LNHNV, CDR2 YYDKDF (reference sequence). CDR3 length equals 16 residues. The CDR3 bases are TGTGCCACCAGCAGAGGGGAGAGAGGCGGCACCGGGGAGCTGTTTTTT. As protein: CATSRGERGGTGELFF.

The J gene is TRBJ1-6, the V gene TRBV5-6, with D unclear. The germline CDR1 and CDR2 sequences are SGHDT and YYEEEE. CDR3 size: 13 residues. Deletions cut 4 bases from V and 10 bases from J, with 12 bases between. In DNA, the CDR3 is TGTGCCAGCAGCCCGGGGAGAGGATCACCCCTCCACTTT. Residues: CASSPGRGSPLHF.

This clone was seen only once. This rearrangement joins TRBV3-1 (or the pseudogene TRBV3-2) to TRBJ1-1; D ambiguous. Germline loops: CDR1 LGHDT, CDR2 YNNKEL (reference sequence). The CDR3 contains 14 residues. With 8 bases removed from V and 1 base from J, the gap between germline ends came to 14 bases. The CDR3 region has the DNA TGTGCCAGCTGCCTCCGAGGGAAGAACACTGAAGCTTTCTTT. Its protein is CASCLRGKNTEAFF.

This chain joins TRBV5-1 and TRBJ1-2, with a possible D match to TRBD1 (5 bases). V lost 0 bases and J lost 0, with 12 bases in between. The CDR3 runs 16 residues. Per the germline V gene, CDR1 is SGHRS and CDR2 is YFSETQ. This CDR3 reads CASSLAPGLTNYGYTF. The CDR3 region has the DNA TGCGCCAGCAGCTTGGCACCGGGACTGACTAACTATGGCTACACCTTC.

As concerns this clone: Distinct nucleotide sequences in the sample also encode this CDR3. J is TRBJ1-5 and V is TRBV28; D is unresolved. Trimming shortened V by 3 bases and J by 4 bases, and 4 bases separated the two germline ends. Germline values: CDR1 MDHEN, CDR2 SYDVKM. The CDR3 loop spans 12 amino acids. The CDR3 loop reads CASSFLNQPQHF. CDR3 DNA sequence: TGTGCCAGCAGTTTCTTGAATCAGCCCCAGCATTTT.

The gene calls are TRBV2 and TRBJ2-7; 7 nucleotides match TRBD1. Per the germline V gene, CDR1 is SNHLY and CDR2 is FYNNEI. V shed 0 bases and J 4 bases; nucleotides not matched to a gene: 6. This CDR3 comprises 15 residues. This CDR3 is CASSEAPTGPYEQYF. The DNA of the CDR3 is TGTGCCAGCAGTGAAGCTCCGACAGGGCCATACGAGCAGTACTTC.